This section outlines one T cell receptor beta chain sequence together with its context. Only a few counts were recorded for this clonotype. Its recognized antigen is unknown. A junction end diverges from the germline sequence, so it may reflect a read error. The donors were 40 or so Caucasian individuals from Russia, aged roughly 6 to 100 years, who were systemically healthy. Each donor gave 8 to 10 milliliters of peripheral blood, drawn into EDTA-treated Vacutainer tubes. Ficoll-Paque density-gradient centrifugation was used to isolate PBMCs, with at least 6.5 million per sample. Trizol reagent was used to extract total RNA from the PBMCs, yielding at least 6 micrograms per sample. For every donor, an aliquot of PBMCs went through flow cytometry to measure the percentages of naive CD45RAhigh/CD27high T cells. The germline V gene yields SQVTM for CDR1 and ANQGSEA for CDR2. From the cysteine up to the phenylalanine, the CDR3 has a length of 13 residues. The sequence is cut down to CDR3 DNA, 39 bases in frame from base 1.

This entry is derived from a study of blood T cells in healthy people across ages (dated by TCRdb to the mid-2010s). Turning to the overall study: In model experiments, template switching captured about one uniquely barcoded TCR beta cDNA molecule for every two T cells. Donors were grouped into four age groups: young (average roughly 17 years), middle-aged (less than 40), aged (over 55) and long-lived (approximately 82). The study measured age-related changes in TCR beta repertoire diversity using deep sequencing normalized with unique cDNA molecular identifiers. Two additional independent replicas of 1 million unique cDNA reads from the same blood draw were analyzed for two donors (one aged 18 to 29 and one aged 80 or older). General conclusions and limits of the study: Bulk unsorted PBMC profiling prevented conclusive comparison of naive and antigen-experienced compartments. The long-lived group showed more naive CD4+ T cells, fewer expanded clones and increased TCR diversity than the aged group, suggesting age selection. The percentage of naive T cells measured by flow cytometry correlated strongly with observed TCR beta diversity. Observed TCR beta diversity per million T cells fell roughly linearly with age, and a significant reduction was already apparent by age around 44. The CMV infection status of donors was not known, potentially confounding age-related changes in expanded clonotypes. Estimates of total diversity based on one million sequenced T cells were regarded as lower bounds and as underestimates.

The library was produced with 5' RACE. For sequencing, an Illumina HiSeq 2500 was employed. The second PCR ran for about 6 to 11 cycles and used a J-beta primer mix along with a sample-barcoded 5' primer. A template-switch 5' adaptor carrying 12 random nucleotides introduced a unique molecular identifier onto each TCR beta cDNA molecule. Each sample yielded at least 3 million CDR3-containing paired-end reads. All of the RNA was converted into first-strand cDNA using the Mint cDNA synthesis kit, with a TRBC-specific oligonucleotide serving as the primer. Following uracil-DNA glycosylase treatment, all cDNA underwent a first 18-cycle PCR with the universal primers M1SS and BC2_uni_R. Per the original workflow: For normalization, 1 million high-quality reads, each with a distinct molecular identifier, were randomly selected from each sample. Reads sharing molecular identifiers were discarded rather than binned into consensus sequences. MiTCR, with a Q25 quality threshold and the strictest error-elimination algorithm, was used for CDR3 identification, clonotype clustering and error correction. A nonparametric unseen species model with Euler transformation was used to estimate a lower bound on total TCR beta diversity. The raw public reads went through TCRdb reprocessing: fastp at Q25, MiXCR clone calling, in-frame beta chains kept. CDR3 protein duplicates are merged, each entry listing the most common genes and DNA. The V and J calls and clone size come from TCRdb's table, not from the authors' own analysis. The sample table lists more than 1,000,000 distinct CDR3 sequences, 20% to 25% of them with a count of one. Approximately 0.71% of the sample is taken by the ten largest.

The same data also contributed to another study, on T cells of mothers and their children. From that second study: The donors were nine systemically healthy Caucasian individuals, made up of three mothers and their six children. cDNA synthesis used all of the extracted RNA, with roughly 1.6 ug of RNA in each 15 ul reaction. Sample barcodes and 2-4 random nucleotides were added via the M1S primer in the second PCR. Over 9.5 million TCR beta CDR3 reads were obtained for each mother, and 2.7 million or so reads were obtained for each child. Thymic selection similarly shapes TCR recombination output in related and unrelated pairs, with minor effect from inherited differences. Normalized repertoire overlap in related mother-child pairs was always slightly higher than in unrelated mother-child pairs, but the difference was never significant. No persistent microchimeric T cell clones were detected, at a sensitivity of approximately 100 clones per million clonotypes. To look for features that set related mother-child pairs apart from unrelated individuals, the researchers ran deep NGS to compare the TCR beta repertoires of mothers and children. Mothers averaged roughly 40 +/- 4 years of age and children averaged around 10 +/- 4 years. Libraries were sequenced on Illumina HiSeq 2000 with 100+100 nt paired-end reads after adapter ligation with NEBNext reagents. Mother and child libraries were prepared a month apart and sequenced in separate runs to prevent cross-contamination. Each donor had between about 450,000 and 2,100,000 distinct TCR beta clonotypes identified. Naive TCR beta clonotypes were estimated from low-frequency clonotypes matched to each donor's FACS-determined naive share, without sorting.

The sequenced sample was blood. This TCR was sampled from a girl aged 2 to 10 in good health. In this chain, TRBV29-1 is recombined with TRBJ2-5, with 11 central nucleotides matching TRBD1. The J call may not be correct, given that the DNA end is closer to TRBJ2-7. The DNA reads TGCGGCGTTGACGGGACAGGGGGACACGAGCAGTACTTC. Translated, this gives CGVDGTGGHEQYF.